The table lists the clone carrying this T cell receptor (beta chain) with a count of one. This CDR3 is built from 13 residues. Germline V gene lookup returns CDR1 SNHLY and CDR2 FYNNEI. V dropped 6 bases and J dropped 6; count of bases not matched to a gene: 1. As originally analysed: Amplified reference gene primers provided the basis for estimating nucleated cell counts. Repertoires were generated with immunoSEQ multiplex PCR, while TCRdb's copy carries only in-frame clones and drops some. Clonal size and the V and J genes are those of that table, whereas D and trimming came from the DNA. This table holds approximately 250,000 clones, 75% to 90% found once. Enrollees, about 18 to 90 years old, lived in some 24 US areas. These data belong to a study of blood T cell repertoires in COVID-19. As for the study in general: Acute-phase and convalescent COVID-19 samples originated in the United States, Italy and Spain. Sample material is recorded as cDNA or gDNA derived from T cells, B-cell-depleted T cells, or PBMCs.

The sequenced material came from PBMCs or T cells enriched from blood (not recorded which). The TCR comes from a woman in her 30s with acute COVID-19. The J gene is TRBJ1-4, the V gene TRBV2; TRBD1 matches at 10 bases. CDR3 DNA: TGTGCCAGCAGGGGACAGGGGTATGAAAAACTGTTTTTT. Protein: CASRGQGYEKLFF.